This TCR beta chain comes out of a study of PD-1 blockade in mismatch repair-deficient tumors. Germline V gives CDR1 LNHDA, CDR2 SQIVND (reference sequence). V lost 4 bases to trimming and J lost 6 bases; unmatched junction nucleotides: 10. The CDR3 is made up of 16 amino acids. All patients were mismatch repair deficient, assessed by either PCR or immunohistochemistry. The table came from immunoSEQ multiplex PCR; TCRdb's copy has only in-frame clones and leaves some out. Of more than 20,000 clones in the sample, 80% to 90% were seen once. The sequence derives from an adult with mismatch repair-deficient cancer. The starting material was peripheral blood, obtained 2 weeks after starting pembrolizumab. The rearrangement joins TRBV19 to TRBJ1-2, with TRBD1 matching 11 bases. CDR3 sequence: CASSTGQGASRDGYTF. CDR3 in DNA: TGTGCCAGTAGTACCGGACAGGGGGCTTCGAGGGATGGCTACACCTTC.